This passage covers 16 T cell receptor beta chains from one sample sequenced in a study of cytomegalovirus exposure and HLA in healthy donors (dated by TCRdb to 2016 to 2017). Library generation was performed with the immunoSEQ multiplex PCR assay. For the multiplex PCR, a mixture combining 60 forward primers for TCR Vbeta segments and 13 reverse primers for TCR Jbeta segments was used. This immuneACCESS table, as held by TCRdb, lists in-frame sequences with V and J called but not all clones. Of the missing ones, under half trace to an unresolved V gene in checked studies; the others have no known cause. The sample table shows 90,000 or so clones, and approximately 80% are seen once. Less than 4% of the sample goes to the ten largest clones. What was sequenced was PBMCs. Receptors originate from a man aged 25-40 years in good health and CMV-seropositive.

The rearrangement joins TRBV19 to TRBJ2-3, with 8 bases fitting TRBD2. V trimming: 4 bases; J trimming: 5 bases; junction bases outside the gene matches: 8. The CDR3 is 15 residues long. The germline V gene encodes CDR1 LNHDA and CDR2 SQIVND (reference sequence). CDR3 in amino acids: CASSRPGGQGDTQYF. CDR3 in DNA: TGTGCCAGTAGTAGGCCGGGAGGGCAAGGAGATACGCAGTATTTT.

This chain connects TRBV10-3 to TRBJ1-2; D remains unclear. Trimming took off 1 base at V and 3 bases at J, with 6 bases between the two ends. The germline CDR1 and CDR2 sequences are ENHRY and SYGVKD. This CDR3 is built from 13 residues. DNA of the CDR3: TGTGCCATCAGTGAGTGGGCAGACTATGGCTACACCTTC. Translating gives CAISEWADYGYTF.

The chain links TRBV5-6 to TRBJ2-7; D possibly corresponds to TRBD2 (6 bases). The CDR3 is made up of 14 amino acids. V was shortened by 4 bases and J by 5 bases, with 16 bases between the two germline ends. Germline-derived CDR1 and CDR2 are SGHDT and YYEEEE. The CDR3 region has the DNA TGTGCCAGCAGCGGAGGGGTTATCGGGAACGAGCAGTACTTC. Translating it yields CASSGGVIGNEQYF.

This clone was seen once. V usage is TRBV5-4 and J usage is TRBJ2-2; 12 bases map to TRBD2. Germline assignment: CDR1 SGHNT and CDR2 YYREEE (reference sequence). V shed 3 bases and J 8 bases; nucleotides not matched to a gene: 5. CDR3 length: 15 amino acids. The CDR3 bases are TGTGCCAGCAGCTCAACTAGCGGGAGGTTTGGGGAGCTGTTTTTT. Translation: CASSSTSGRFGELFF. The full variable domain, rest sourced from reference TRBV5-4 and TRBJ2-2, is ETGVTQSPTHLIKTRGQQVTLRCSSQSGHNTVSWYQQALGQGPQFIFQYYREEENGRGNFPPRFSGLQFPNYSSELNVNALELDDSALYLCASSSTSGRFGELFFGEGSRLTVL.

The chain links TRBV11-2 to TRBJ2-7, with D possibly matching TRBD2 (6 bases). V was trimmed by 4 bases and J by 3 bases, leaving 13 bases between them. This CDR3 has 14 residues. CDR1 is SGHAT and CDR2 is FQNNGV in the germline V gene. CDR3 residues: CASSWGTQLYEQYF. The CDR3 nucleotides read TGTGCCAGCAGCTGGGGGACTCAACTCTACGAGCAGTACTTC.

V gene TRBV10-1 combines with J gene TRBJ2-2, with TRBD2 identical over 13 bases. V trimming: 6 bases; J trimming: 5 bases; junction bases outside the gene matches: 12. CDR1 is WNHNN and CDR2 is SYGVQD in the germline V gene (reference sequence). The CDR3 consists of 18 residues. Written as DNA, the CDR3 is TGCGCCAGCAGCCTTGGACTAGCGGGAGTAGGTGGGACCGGGGAGCTGTTTTTT. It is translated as CASSLGLAGVGGTGELFF.

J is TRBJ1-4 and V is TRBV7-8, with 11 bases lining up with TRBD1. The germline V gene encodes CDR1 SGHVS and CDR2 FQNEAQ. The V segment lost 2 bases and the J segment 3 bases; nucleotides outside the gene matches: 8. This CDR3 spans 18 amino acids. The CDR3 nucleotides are TGTGCCAGCAGCTTAAGGACAGGGGGCTTAACCTCTAATGAAAAACTGTTTTTT. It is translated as CASSLRTGGLTSNEKLFF.

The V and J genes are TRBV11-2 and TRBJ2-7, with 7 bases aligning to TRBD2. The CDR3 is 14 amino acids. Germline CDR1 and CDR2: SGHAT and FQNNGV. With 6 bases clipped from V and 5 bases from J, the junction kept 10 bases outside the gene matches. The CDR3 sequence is CASRLLAQWDEQYF. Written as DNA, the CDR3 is TGTGCCAGCAGACTACTAGCGCAGTGGGACGAGCAGTACTTC.

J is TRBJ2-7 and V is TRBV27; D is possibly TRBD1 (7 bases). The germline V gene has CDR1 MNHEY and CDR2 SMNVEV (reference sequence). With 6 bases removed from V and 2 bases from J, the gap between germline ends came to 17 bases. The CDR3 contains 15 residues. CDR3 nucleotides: TGTGCCAGCAGCCTATCCGGGGGACAGACCTACGAGCAGTACTTC. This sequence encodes CASSLSGGQTYEQYF.

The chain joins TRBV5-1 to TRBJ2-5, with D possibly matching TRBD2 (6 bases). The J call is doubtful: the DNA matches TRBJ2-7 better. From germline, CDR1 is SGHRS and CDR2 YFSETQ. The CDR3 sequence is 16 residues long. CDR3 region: CASSLGWGEAVYEQYF. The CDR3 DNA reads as TGCGCCAGCAGCTTGGGTTGGGGGGAGGCAGTCTACGAGCAGTACTTC.

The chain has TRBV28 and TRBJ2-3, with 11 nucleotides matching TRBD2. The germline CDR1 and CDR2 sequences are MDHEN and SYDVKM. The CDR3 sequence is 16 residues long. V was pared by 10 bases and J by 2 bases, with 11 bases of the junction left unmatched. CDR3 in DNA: TGTGCCACCTTGCACCAACTAGCGGGAGACACAGATACGCAGTATTTT. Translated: CATLHQLAGDTDTQYF. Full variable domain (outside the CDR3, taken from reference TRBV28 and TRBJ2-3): DVKVTQSSRYLVKRTGEKVFLECVQDMDHENMFWYRQDPGLGLRLIYFSYDVKMKEKGDIPEGYSVSREKKERFSLILESASTNQTSMYLCATLHQLAGDTDTQYFGPGTRLTVL.

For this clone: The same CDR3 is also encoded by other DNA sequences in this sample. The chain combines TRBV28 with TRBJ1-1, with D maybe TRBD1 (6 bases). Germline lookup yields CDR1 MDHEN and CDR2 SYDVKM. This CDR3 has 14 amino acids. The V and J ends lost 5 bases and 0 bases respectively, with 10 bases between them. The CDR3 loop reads CASSPGALNTEAFF. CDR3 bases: TGTGCCAGCAGTCCAGGGGCGTTGAACACTGAAGCTTTCTTT.

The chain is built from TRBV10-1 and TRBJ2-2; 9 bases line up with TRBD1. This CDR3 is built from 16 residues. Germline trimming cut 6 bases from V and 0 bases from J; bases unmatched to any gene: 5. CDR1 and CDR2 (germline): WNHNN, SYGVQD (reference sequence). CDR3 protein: CASSATGGANTGELFF. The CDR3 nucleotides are TGCGCCAGCAGCGCAACAGGGGGCGCGAACACCGGGGAGCTGTTTTTT.

The CDR3, as DNA: TGTGCTAGTGGTTTGGGGTCCTACGAGCAGTACTTC. It is translated as CASGLGSYEQYF. The chain joins TRBV12-5 to TRBJ2-5, with no clear D. The assigned J gene may be wrong: the sequence end matches TRBJ2-7 better. Germline assignment: CDR1 LGHNT and CDR2 FRNRAP. This CDR3 has 12 amino acids.

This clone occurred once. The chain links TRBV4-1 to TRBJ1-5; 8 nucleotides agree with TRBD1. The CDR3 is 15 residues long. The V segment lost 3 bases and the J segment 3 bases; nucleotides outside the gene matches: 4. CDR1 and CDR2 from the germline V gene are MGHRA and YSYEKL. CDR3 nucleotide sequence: TGCGCCAGCAGCCACCGGGACAGGAACAATCAGCCCCAGCATTTT. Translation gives CASSHRDRNNQPQHF.

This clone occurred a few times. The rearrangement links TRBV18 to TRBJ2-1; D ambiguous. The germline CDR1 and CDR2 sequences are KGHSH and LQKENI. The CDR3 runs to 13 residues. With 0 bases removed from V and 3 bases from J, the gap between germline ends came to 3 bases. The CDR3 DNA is TGTGCCAGCTCACCACCCCTCTACAATGAGCAGTTCTTC. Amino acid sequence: CASSPPLYNEQFF.